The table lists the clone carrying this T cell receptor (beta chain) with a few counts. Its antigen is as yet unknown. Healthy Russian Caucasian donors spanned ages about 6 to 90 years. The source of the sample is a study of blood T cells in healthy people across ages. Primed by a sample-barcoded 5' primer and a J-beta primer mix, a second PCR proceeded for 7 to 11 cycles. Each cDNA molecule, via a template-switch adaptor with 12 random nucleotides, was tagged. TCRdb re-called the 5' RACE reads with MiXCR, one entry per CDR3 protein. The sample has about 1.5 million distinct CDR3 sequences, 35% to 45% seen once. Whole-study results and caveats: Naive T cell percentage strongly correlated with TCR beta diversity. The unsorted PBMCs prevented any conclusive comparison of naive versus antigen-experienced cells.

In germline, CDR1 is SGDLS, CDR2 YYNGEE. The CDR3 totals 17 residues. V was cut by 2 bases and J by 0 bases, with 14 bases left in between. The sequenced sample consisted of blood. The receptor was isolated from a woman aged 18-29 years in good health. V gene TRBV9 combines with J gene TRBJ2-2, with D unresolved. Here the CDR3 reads CASSVDPKAANTGELFF. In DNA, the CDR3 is TGTGCCAGCAGCGTTGACCCCAAAGCCGCGAACACCGGGGAGCTGTTTTTT.